Presented here are 18 T cell receptor beta chains from one specimen sequenced in a study of T cell changes during pregnancy in multiple sclerosis. Clones were sequenced by immunoSEQ multiplex PCR, and TCRdb holds only the in-frame ones, with some missing. This table has over 90,000 clones, about 90% appearing once. The material sequenced was peripheral blood, taken after pregnancy. The receptors were gathered from a female donor with multiple sclerosis, enrolled in a pregnancy study.

The chain carries TRBV4-3 and TRBJ2-7; 7 nucleotides match TRBD2. The CDR3 contains 13 residues. Germline V lookup: CDR1 LGHNA, CDR2 YSLEER. Trimming removed 2 bases from V and 4 bases from J; junction bases left unmatched: 2. The CDR3 reads CASSQKAGYEQYF. CDR3 nucleotides: TGCGCCAGCAGCCAAAAAGCGGGGTACGAGCAGTACTTC.

This rearrangement joins TRBV30 to TRBJ2-5; the match to TRBD2 covers 14 bases. The CDR3 loop spans 14 amino acids. The V segment lost 5 bases and the J segment 7 bases; nucleotides outside the gene matches: 6. Germline V gene sequence: CDR1 GTSNPN, CDR2 SVGIG (reference sequence). As DNA, the CDR3 is TGTGCCTGGTCGACTAGCGGGAGGGCTCTGACCCAGTACTTC. This sequence encodes CAWSTSGRALTQYF.

The gene calls are TRBV27 and TRBJ2-6; D unclear. Per germline, CDR1 MNHEY and CDR2 SMNVEV (reference sequence). The ends were cut back, 5 bases at V and 0 bases at J, with 8 bases in the middle. This CDR3 comprises 15 residues. For the CDR3, the DNA is TGTGCCAGCAGTCCCTGGCCCTCTGGGGCCAACGTCCTGACTTTC. Translating gives CASSPWPSGANVLTF.

The chain recombines TRBV7-9 with TRBJ2-3; the match to TRBD2 covers 14 bases. Germline assignment: CDR1 SEHNR and CDR2 FQNEAQ (reference sequence). After removal of 2 bases from V and 7 bases from J, the junction contained 5 bases not matched to a gene. The CDR3 totals 16 residues. As DNA, the CDR3 is TGTGCCAGCAGCTTACCGGGACTAGCGGGGGTTTATACGCAGTATTTT. Its translation: CASSLPGLAGVYTQYF.

The chain combines TRBV28 with TRBJ1-2; TRBD1 is a possible D gene (5 bases). V was cut by 3 bases and J by 4 bases, with 12 bases left in between. CDR1 and CDR2 (germline): MDHEN, SYDVKM. CDR3 length equals 14 residues. In nucleotides, the CDR3 is TGTGCCAGCAGTTTTGCGGAGGGGCCCTATGGCTACACCTTC. Translation: CASSFAEGPYGYTF.

The rearrangement joins TRBV7-2 to TRBJ1-1; D unresolved. Per the germline V gene, CDR1 is SGHTA and CDR2 is FQGNSA. V dropped 5 bases and J dropped 4 bases, with 17 bases sitting between them. The CDR3 spans 15 residues. For the CDR3, the DNA is TGTGCCAGCAGCGAGAACAGTCTCCCCAGCACTGAAGCTTTCTTT. It specifies CASSENSLPSTEAFF.

The chain employs TRBV27 and TRBJ2-7; D possibly corresponds to TRBD1 (7 bases). In germline, CDR1 is MNHEY, CDR2 SMNVEV (reference sequence). The CDR3 spans 14 residues. Trimming left V 5 bases short and J 7 bases short, with 18 bases between. The CDR3 here is CASSRPGGTREQYF. The CDR3 DNA follows: TGTGCCAGCAGTCGCCCAGGGGGGACGAGAGAGCAGTACTTC.

V gene TRBV2 combines with J gene TRBJ1-1; 7 bases align to TRBD1. Germline V gives CDR1 SNHLY, CDR2 FYNNEI. Trimming removed 10 bases from V and 5 bases from J; junction bases left unmatched: 16. This CDR3 is 15 amino acids long. In nucleotides, the CDR3 is TGTGCCACCGCACGTTCACTACAGGGGATAACTGAAGCTTTCTTT. Translating it yields CATARSLQGITEAFF.

V and J are TRBV19 and TRBJ2-5, with D maybe TRBD2 (6 bases). There are 19 residues in the CDR3. V was trimmed by 6 bases and J by 1 base, leaving 27 bases between them. Germline assignment: CDR1 LNHDA and CDR2 SQIVND (reference sequence). In DNA form, the CDR3 reads TGTGCCAGTAGAAAAAGTCCCCCCCGGGCTAGCGCTCTCCAAGAGACCCAGTACTTC. Protein: CASRKSPPRASALQETQYF.

This chain uses TRBV19 with TRBJ1-2; D is perhaps TRBD1 (6 bases). Germline CDR1 reads LNHDA; CDR2 reads SQIVND (reference sequence). The CDR3 contains 17 residues. V was shortened by 7 bases and J by 4 bases, with 25 bases between the two germline ends. This chain's CDR3 is CASKSQDRQRGGYGYTF. The CDR3 DNA reads as TGTGCCAGTAAAAGCCAGGACAGACAACGTGGGGGCTATGGCTACACCTTC.

This clone was seen just once. The V gene is TRBV12-5, the J gene TRBJ2-3; 7 bases align to TRBD1. The CDR3 extends over 14 amino acids. V lost 7 bases to trimming and J lost 5 bases; unmatched junction nucleotides: 9. Germline values: CDR1 LGHNT, CDR2 FRNRAP. CDR3 loop: CASDEGAGGDTQYF. The CDR3 DNA reads as TGTGCTAGTGACGAGGGGGCCGGTGGAGATACGCAGTATTTT. Using reference TRBV12-5 and TRBJ2-3 for the parts outside the CDR3, the full variable domain is DARVTQTPRHKVTEMGQEVTMRCQPILGHNTVFWYRQTMMQGLELLAYFRNRAPLDDSGMPKDRFSAEMPDATLATLKIQPSEPRDSAVYFCASDEGAGGDTQYFGPGTRLTVL.

The chain is built from TRBV7-2 and TRBJ2-7, with TRBD1 matching 7 bases. The ends lost 5 bases at V and 1 base at J; junction bases unmatched: 8. The CDR3 is 15 amino acids. CDR1 is SGHTA, CDR2 FQGNSA, per germline. The chain's CDR3 is CASSPDRAVSYEQYF. DNA for the CDR3: TGTGCCAGCAGCCCCGACAGGGCGGTTTCCTACGAGCAGTACTTC.

This clone was counted once. This chain links TRBV29-1 with TRBJ2-4; possible D gene TRBD2, 5 bases. Germline V CDR1 and CDR2: SQVTM, ANQGSEA. Trimming stripped 6 bases from V and 15 bases from J, with 21 bases between. This CDR3 comprises 12 residues. The CDR3 nucleotides read TGCAGCGTAGCGGAAGTTCCTGGGTCCCGGTACTTC. This gives the protein CSVAEVPGSRYF.

The chain uses TRBV10-3 and TRBJ2-1, with 7 bases lining up with TRBD2. V was pared by 3 bases and J by 7 bases, with 9 bases of the junction left unmatched. This CDR3 has 15 residues. Germline V gene lookup returns CDR1 ENHRY and CDR2 SYGVKD. DNA of the CDR3: TGTGCCATCAGTGAAGGACTAGTGGTTTGGAATGAGCAGTTCTTC. Translated: CAISEGLVVWNEQFF.

The V call is TRBV5-1, the J call TRBJ2-7; 10 bases are shared with TRBD1. Germline V gene data show CDR1 as SGHRS and CDR2 as YFSETQ. Losses at the gene ends were 0 bases for V and 5 bases for J; bases not matched to a gene: 5. CDR3 length: 15 amino acids. This chain's CDR3 is CASSLEGQGLNEQYF. In DNA form, the CDR3 reads TGCGCCAGCAGCTTGGAGGGACAGGGGTTGAACGAGCAGTACTTC.

V and J are TRBV7-3 and TRBJ2-1, with D maybe TRBD2 (7 bases). Germline V gene sequence: CDR1 SGHTA, CDR2 FQGTGA. The V end was cut by 4 bases, the J end by 3 bases, with 13 bases between. This CDR3 comprises 15 residues. The CDR3 DNA follows: TGTGCCAGCAGCTCTCTAGGGGGGGTCTACAATGAGCAGTTCTTC. This encodes CASSSLGGVYNEQFF.

The chain is built from TRBV4-1 and TRBJ1-1; 7 positions agree with TRBD1. Germline CDR1 is MGHRA and CDR2 is YSYEKL. The CDR3 covers 14 residues. V lost 6 bases, J lost 4 bases, and 8 bases stayed unmatched. The CDR3 loop is CASSPDRLGTEAFF. CDR3 nucleotides: TGCGCCAGCAGTCCGGACAGGTTGGGCACTGAAGCTTTCTTT.

This clone was picked up one time. The J gene is TRBJ1-5, the V gene TRBV6-1; 10 positions agree with TRBD1. CDR3 length equals 17 residues. CDR1 and CDR2 (germline): MNHNS, SASEGT. The V segment lost 1 base and the J segment 5 bases; nucleotides outside the gene matches: 8. The CDR3 is CASSEVKGDRGHQPQHF. The CDR3 DNA follows: TGTGCCAGCAGTGAAGTAAAAGGGGACAGGGGACATCAGCCCCAGCATTTT.